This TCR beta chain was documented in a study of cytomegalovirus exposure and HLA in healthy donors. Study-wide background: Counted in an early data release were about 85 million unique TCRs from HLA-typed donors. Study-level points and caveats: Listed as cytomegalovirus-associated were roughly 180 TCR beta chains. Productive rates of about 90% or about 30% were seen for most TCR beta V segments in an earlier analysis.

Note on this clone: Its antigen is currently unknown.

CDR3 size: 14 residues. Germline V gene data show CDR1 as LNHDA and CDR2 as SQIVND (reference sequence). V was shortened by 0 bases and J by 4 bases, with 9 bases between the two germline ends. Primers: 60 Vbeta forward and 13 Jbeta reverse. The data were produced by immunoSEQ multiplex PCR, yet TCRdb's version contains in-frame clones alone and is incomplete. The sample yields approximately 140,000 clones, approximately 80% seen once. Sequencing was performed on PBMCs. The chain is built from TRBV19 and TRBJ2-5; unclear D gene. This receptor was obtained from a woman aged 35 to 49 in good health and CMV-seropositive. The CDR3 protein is CASSIDPGRETQYF. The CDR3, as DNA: TGTGCCAGTAGTATAGATCCAGGAAGAGAGACCCAGTACTTC.